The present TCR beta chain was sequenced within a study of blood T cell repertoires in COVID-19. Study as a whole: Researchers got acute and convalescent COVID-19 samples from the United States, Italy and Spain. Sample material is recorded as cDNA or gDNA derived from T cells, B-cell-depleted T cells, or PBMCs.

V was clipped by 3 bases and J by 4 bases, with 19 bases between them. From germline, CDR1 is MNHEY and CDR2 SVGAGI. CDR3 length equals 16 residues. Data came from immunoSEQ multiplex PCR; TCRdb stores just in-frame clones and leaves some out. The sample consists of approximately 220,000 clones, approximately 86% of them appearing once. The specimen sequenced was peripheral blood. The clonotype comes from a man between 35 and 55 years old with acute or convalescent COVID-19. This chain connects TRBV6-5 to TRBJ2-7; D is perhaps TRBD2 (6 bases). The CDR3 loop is CASSYSWGEPRYEQYF. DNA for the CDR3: TGTGCCAGCAGTTATTCCTGGGGGGAACCTCGATACGAGCAGTACTTC.